Listed below are T cell receptor beta chains from one sample, sequenced in a study of T cell responses to AZD1222 COVID-19 vaccine. Clones were read by immunoSEQ multiplex PCR, and TCRdb kept only the in-frame ones, dropping some. Of around 62,000 clones listed, about 90% were seen once; the top ten hold under 6.5%. Sequences were derived from peripheral blood, sampled on day 0 of AZD1222 vaccination. These TCRs come from an adult in good health. Each CDR3 is given with its conserved first and last residue. A D gene is named only where the DNA matches it firmly. Clone size is shown for a subset of rows, as once, few, many or a class of expanded clone.

j_call,clone_size,d_call,v_call,cdr3_nt,cdr3_aa
TRBJ1-4,.,TRBD1,TRBV5-1,TGCGCCAGCAGCTGGAACGACAGGGCGGATGAAAAACTGTTTTTT,CASSWNDRADEKLFF
TRBJ2-7,.,TRBD1,TRBV7-8,TGTGCCAGCGACCCTGGACAGGGGCCCTACGAGCAGTACTTC,CASDPGQGPYEQYF
TRBJ1-2,.,.,TRBV5-1,TGCGCCAGCACCACTGACCCGACTAACTATGGCTACACCTTC,CASTTDPTNYGYTF
TRBJ2-2,.,TRBD1,TRBV15,TGTGCCACCAGCAGGGTCGACAGGGATGACGGGGAGCTGTTTTTT,CATSRVDRDDGELFF
TRBJ2-2,.,.,TRBV5-1,TGCGCCAGCAGCTTTCTGGACCGAAACACCGGGGAGCTGTTTTTT,CASSFLDRNTGELFF
TRBJ2-1,.,.,TRBV7-8,TGTGCCAGCAGCTTGGACCCCTCCTACAATGAGCAGTTCTTC,CASSLDPSYNEQFF
TRBJ1-1,once,.,TRBV5-1,TGCGCCAGCAGCTTGGTCCCCAGTAACACTGAAGCTTTCTTT,CASSLVPSNTEAFF
TRBJ1-4,.,TRBD1,TRBV3-1/TRBV3-2,TGTGCCAGCAGCTCCTCAGACAGGGGTATTGAAAAACTGTTTTTT,CASSSSDRGIEKLFF
TRBJ2-3,.,.,TRBV7-9,TGTGCCAGCAGCTTAGGTTTAGCGGCGGCTGGCACAGATACGCAGTATTTT,CASSLGLAAAGTDTQYF
TRBJ1-4,.,TRBD1,TRBV18,TGTGCCAGCTCGTCCGGGACAGGGTATGAAAAACTGTTTTTT,CASSSGTGYEKLFF
TRBJ1-4,.,.,TRBV5-1,TGCGCCAGCAGCTGGGGGATGGTGGCTAATGAAAAACTGTTTTTT,CASSWGMVANEKLFF
TRBJ2-7,.,.,TRBV29-1,TGCAGCGTTGAAGACCCAGGGGTCCGCGAGCAGTACTTC,CSVEDPGVREQYF
TRBJ1-4,.,.,TRBV6-5,TGTGCCAGCAGTAGAACCGCAACTAATGAAAAACTGTTTTTT,CASSRTATNEKLFF
TRBJ2-7,once,.,TRBV12-3/TRBV12-4,TGTGCCAGCAGTCCAGGGGTCCACGAGCAGTACTTC,CASSPGVHEQYF
TRBJ2-1,.,.,TRBV2,TGTGCCAGCGGGGGGTCCTACAATGAGCAGTTCTTC,CASGGSYNEQFF
TRBJ1-2,once,.,TRBV5-1,TGCGCCAGCAGCTTGGGAGGTCTCGGCTACACCTTC,CASSLGGLGYTF
TRBJ2-3,.,.,TRBV5-1,TGCGCCAGCAGTCGCGAGGGGCGGGGAGCTAGCACAGATACGCAGTATTTT,CASSREGRGASTDTQYF
TRBJ1-1,.,.,TRBV30,TGTGCCTGGAACGGGAACACTGAAGCTTTCTTT,CAWNGNTEAFF
TRBJ1-2,.,.,TRBV9,TGTGCCAGCAGTCGTGACAGAAACTATGGCTACACCTTC,CASSRDRNYGYTF
TRBJ1-6,.,.,TRBV2,TGTGCCAGCAGCCCCCAACAGGGCTATTCACCCCTCCACTTT,CASSPQQGYSPLHF
TRBJ1-1,.,.,TRBV19,TGTGCCAGTATGTCGTGGGGGGGCACTGAAGCTTTCTTT,CASMSWGGTEAFF
TRBJ1-2,.,TRBD1,TRBV7-9,TGTGCCAGCAGTTCCCTCGGGACAGAAGCTAACTATGGCTACACCTTC,CASSSLGTEANYGYTF
TRBJ1-6,once,TRBD1,TRBV18,TGTGCCAGCTCGACAGGGGGTAATTCACCCCTCCACTTT,CASSTGGNSPLHF
TRBJ1-3,.,.,TRBV5-1,TGCGCCAGCAGCTTGGGAGGGTTCTCCGGAAACACCATATATTTT,CASSLGGFSGNTIYF